This T cell receptor beta chain appears in the sequencing data of a study of T cell responses to AZD1222 COVID-19 vaccine. Study-level background: Pooled together were second doses at about 4 or about 12 weeks.

Study-wide results and limits: Without day 14 samples, only post-peak T cell repertoires were studied. Nearly half of unique spike-specific TCRs reportedly avoided B.1.351 and B.1.1.7 mutated regions. Most donors were white British, females outnumbered males, and clonal diversity was possibly underestimated.

V was pared by 1 base and J by 0 bases, with 1 base between. Germline V gene data show CDR1 as GTSNPN and CDR2 as SVGIG (reference sequence). The CDR3 has 12 amino acids. Data came from immunoSEQ multiplex PCR; TCRdb stores just in-frame clones and leaves some out. Here the sample spans about 76,000 clones, roughly nine tenths being singletons. Remarks on this clone: Its target is not known.

The gene calls are TRBV30 and TRBJ1-5, with D uncertain. The TCR sequence derives from an adult in good health. This specimen was peripheral blood, taken on day 0 of AZD1222 vaccination. The CDR3 DNA follows: TGTGCCTGGAGTGATAGCAATCAGCCCCAGCATTTT. Protein: CAWSDSNQPQHF.